The subject of this entry is one T cell receptor (beta chain). It has no known antigen specificity. No clone much larger than this one lies a single base away; base qualities are absent. In Seattle, one collaborating source enrolled patients while the infection was active and tracked those patients longitudinally over the course of disease. Collaborating institutions collected whole blood in K2EDTA tubes following their own protocols. For TCRbeta analysis, collaborators shipped samples in one of three forms: frozen whole blood, isolated PBMCs, or DNA extracted from either of those sample types. The sample originates from a study of blood T cell repertoires in COVID-19 (dated by TCRdb to the early 2020s). For the study in its entirety: Samples covering the acute and convalescent phases of COVID-19 were provided by collaborators in the United States, Italy and Spain. Nearly every sample came with metadata listing a de-identified subject ID, COVID-19 status, age in years and sex. Samples came from the ongoing ImmuneRACE study (first 160 participants) plus 1,254 subjects from 6 global collaborators. The prospective study material was composed of cDNA or gDNA derived from T cells, B-cell-depleted T cells, or PBMCs. Deeply sampled blood TCRbeta repertoires from subjects exposed to, actively infected with, or recovered from COVID-19 were included in the dataset. The repertoires were made available in a free public database intended to serve as a resource for research on the immune response to SARS-CoV-2. Where HLA class I and class II types were available, the types were taken from metadata supplied by the sample provider, not from assay-based typing.

There are 18 amino acids in the CDR3, from cysteine to phenylalanine inclusive. Solely the CDR3 DNA is kept, with 54 bases framed from the first base. V ends up 0 bases short and J 0 bases short, with an unmatched junction base count of 8. The germline V gene (reference sequence) sets CDR1 to SGHNT and CDR2 to YYREEE. The investigation overall reported the following: The quantity of clinical and demographic metadata differed by source and by participant and was supplied without curation.

The immunoSEQ Assay, a bias-controlled multiplex PCR, was used to amplify TCRbeta CDR3 regions from genomic DNA. The paper's processing steps were these. The number of nucleated cells in each sample was estimated by amplification of reference gene primers within the assay. Sequence reads were collapsed and filtered to measure the absolute abundance of every unique TCRbeta CDR3 rearrangement. For each sample, productive Simpson clonality was calculated as the square root of Simpson's diversity index across productive rearrangements. The immuneACCESS repertoire file appears here via TCRdb, limited to in-frame rearrangements. These files lack a portion of the clones; in checked studies, under half of the deficit traces to unresolved V genes, and the cause of the others is not known. The V and J calls and the clone size are those of that table, but D and trimming were determined from the DNA. This sample comprises just over 350,000 clones, 80% to 90% of them detected only once. The ten largest clones capture 7% to 7.5% of the sample.

This chain joins TRBV5-4 to TRBJ2-1, with 8 bases aligning to TRBD2. The sequencing input was peripheral blood. The TCR sequence derives from a woman aged 60-70 years with COVID-19, enrolled during active disease. The CDR3: CASSLGILSGDSYNEQFF. The DNA sequence is given as TGTGCCAGCAGCTTGGGGATCCTTAGCGGGGACTCCTACAATGAGCAGTTCTTC.